The 21 T cell receptor beta chains below all came from one sample that was sequenced in a study of blood T cell repertoires in COVID-19 (dated by TCRdb to the early 2020s). Library generation was performed with the immunoSEQ multiplex PCR assay. In TCRdb, the immuneACCESS table is reduced to in-frame sequences with V and J assigned. These tables do not hold every clone; where another copy was compared, an unresolved V gene accounts for under half, and the others remain unexplained. The sample table records about 160,000 clones; more than 85% of these occur just once. Approximately 2% of the sample comes from the top ten. The sequencing sample was made of peripheral blood. The receptors come from an older woman with COVID-19, enrolled during active disease.

The chain uses TRBV18 and TRBJ1-2; 9 bases map to TRBD1. This CDR3 contains 15 residues. CDR1 is KGHSH, CDR2 LQKENI, per germline. J was trimmed by 4 bases and V by 2 bases; bases with no gene match: 5. CDR3 residues: CASSPGGQGIYGYTF. CDR3 sequence (DNA): TGTGCCAGCTCACCAGGTGGACAGGGGATCTATGGCTACACCTTC.

The chain combines TRBV7-8 with TRBJ2-1; a weak D match, TRBD1 (6 bases). V lost 3 bases, J lost 7 bases, and 13 bases lay in between. This CDR3 has 14 residues. CDR1 SGHVS and CDR2 FQNEAQ come from the germline V gene. The CDR3 DNA reads as TGTGCCAGCAGCTTTGGCAGGGGAAGGAATGAGCAGTTCTTC. Its translation is CASSFGRGRNEQFF.

The chain employs TRBV7-2 and TRBJ1-2; TRBD1 matches at 8 bases. The V gene's germline CDR1 is SGHTA and CDR2 FQGNSA. V lost 0 bases, J lost 4 bases, and 7 bases stayed unmatched. The CDR3 has 16 residues. CDR3 bases: TGTGCCAGCAGCTTAGCTAGGGACAGGACCGCCTATGGCTACACCTTC. Translation gives CASSLARDRTAYGYTF.

This clone was observed a handful of times. The chain uses TRBV7-2 and TRBJ2-7, with 7 bases that match TRBD1. Trimming at V came to 5 bases and at J to 6 bases, leaving 7 bases not matched to a gene. CDR3 length: 13 residues. Germline V CDR1 and CDR2: SGHTA, FQGNSA. The chain's CDR3 is CASSREQGREQYF. DNA of the CDR3: TGTGCCAGCAGCAGAGAACAGGGGCGCGAGCAGTACTTC.

This chain connects TRBV2 to TRBJ1-2, with 10 bases fitting TRBD1. The V gene's germline CDR1 is SNHLY and CDR2 FYNNEI. V shed 6 bases, J shed 6 bases, and the junction held 4 bases outside the gene matches. This CDR3 has 13 residues. Here the CDR3 reads CASSDRGLNGYTF. In DNA form, the CDR3 reads TGTGCCAGCAGCGACAGGGGGCTGAATGGCTACACCTTC. The whole variable domain, remainder taken from reference TRBV2 and TRBJ1-2, is EPEVTQTPSHQVTQMGQEVILRCVPISNHLYFYWYRQILGQKVEFLVSFYNNEISEKSEIFDDQFSVERPDGSNFTLKIRSTKLEDSAMYFCASSDRGLNGYTFGSGTRLTVV.

The V gene is TRBV19, the J gene TRBJ1-1; 9 positions agree with TRBD1. Per the germline V gene, CDR1 is LNHDA and CDR2 is SQIVND (reference sequence). After removal of 6 bases from V and 0 bases from J, the junction contained 11 bases not matched to a gene. The CDR3 extends over 17 amino acids. The CDR3 bases are TGTGCCAGTAGGGAAGGGGACAGGGTCTGGATGAACACTGAAGCTTTCTTT. Its protein is CASREGDRVWMNTEAFF.

V and J are TRBV2 and TRBJ1-1; D call uncertain. Trimming stripped 3 bases from V and 0 bases from J, with 8 bases between. CDR3 length: 14 residues. The germline V gene has CDR1 SNHLY and CDR2 FYNNEI. CDR3 loop: CASSERALNTEAFF. The CDR3 DNA reads TGTGCCAGCAGTGAGAGGGCACTGAACACTGAAGCTTTCTTT.

This clone came up once. This chain connects TRBV1 to TRBJ1-6; the D call in the table, TRBD1, was not verified against the DNA. TRBV1 is a listed pseudogene. This CDR3 has 20 amino acids. The CDR3 region is CTSSQGDRSLGSSYNSPLHF. The CDR3 DNA sequence: TGCACCAGCAGCCAAGGCGACAGGTCTTTAGGTTCGTCCTATAATTCACCCCTCCACTTT.

The chain uses TRBV18 and TRBJ2-5, with 7 positions matching TRBD1. The CDR3 has 14 residues. From germline, CDR1 is KGHSH and CDR2 LQKENI. V was pared by 3 bases and J by 0 bases, with 1 base of the junction left unmatched. This chain's CDR3 is CASSPGTDQETQYF. The CDR3 DNA reads TGTGCCAGCTCACCGGGGACAGACCAAGAGACCCAGTACTTC.

The chain joins TRBV7-2 to TRBJ2-5; D might be TRBD1 (5 bases). V lost 5 bases and J lost 9, with 16 bases in between. This CDR3 comprises 13 residues. Germline CDR1 reads SGHTA; CDR2 reads FQGNSA. The CDR3 nucleotides are TGTGCCAGCAGCCTGGGCCTCGAAGGGGCCCAGTACTTC. Residues: CASSLGLEGAQYF.

This chain joins TRBV7-9 and TRBJ2-4; TRBD2 matches 8 bases. The germline CDR1 and CDR2 sequences are SEHNR and FQNEAQ (reference sequence). V gave up 2 bases and J gave up 5 bases; unmatched junction bases: 5. This CDR3 region has 15 residues. As DNA, the CDR3 is TGTGCCAGCAGCTTACGGGGGGGTTATGAAAACATTCAGTACTTC. Its protein product is CASSLRGGYENIQYF.

The chain has TRBV7-2 and TRBJ1-2; D perhaps matches TRBD1 (6 bases). Germline assignment: CDR1 SGHTA and CDR2 FQGNSA. The V end lost 3 bases, the J end lost 0 bases, and 11 bases lay between the germline ends. The CDR3 has 15 residues. The CDR3 reads CASSFVRQANYGYTF. The CDR3 region has the DNA TGTGCCAGCAGCTTCGTGCGACAGGCTAACTATGGCTACACCTTC.

The chain uses TRBV9 and TRBJ2-1; 7 bases match TRBD2. Per germline, CDR1 SGDLS and CDR2 YYNGEE. V lost 4 bases to trimming and J lost 1 base; unmatched junction nucleotides: 5. The CDR3 consists of 15 residues. The CDR3 reads CASSSGLGSYNEQFF. CDR3 DNA: TGTGCCAGCAGCTCCGGACTAGGTTCCTACAATGAGCAGTTCTTC. Together with reference TRBV9 and TRBJ2-1, the CDR3 gives the full variable domain: DSGVTQTPKHLITATGQRVTLRCSPRSGDLSVYWYQQSLDQGLQFLIQYYNGEERAKGNILERFSAQQFPDLHSELNLSSLELGDSALYFCASSSGLGSYNEQFFGPGTRLTVL.

The chain uses TRBV7-8 and TRBJ1-6; 9 bases align to TRBD1. This CDR3 comprises 15 residues. Germline CDR1 reads SGHVS; CDR2 reads FQNEAQ. V dropped 0 bases and J dropped 7; count of bases not matched to a gene: 1. The CDR3 sequence: CASSLAGTGNSPLHF. The CDR3, as DNA: TGTGCCAGCAGCTTAGCTGGGACAGGGAATTCACCCCTCCACTTT.

This clone was seen only once. This rearrangement joins TRBV5-4 to TRBJ1-6, with 7 bases aligning to TRBD1. This CDR3 contains 15 residues. The ends lost 3 bases at V and 4 bases at J; junction bases unmatched: 4. The germline V gene has CDR1 SGHNT and CDR2 YYREEE (reference sequence). The CDR3 DNA reads as TGTGCCAGCAGCTCCGGGACAGCGTATAATTCACCCCTCCACTTT. Translated, it gives CASSSGTAYNSPLHF.

This sequence joins TRBV30 and TRBJ1-3; D might be TRBD1 (6 bases). This CDR3 is 15 amino acids long. Germline V CDR1 and CDR2: GTSNPN, SVGIG (reference sequence). V was pared by 0 bases and J by 3 bases, with 12 bases between. CDR3 nucleotides: TGTGCCTGGAGTGTACTCAGGGGCGGTGGAAACACCATATATTTT. Protein: CAWSVLRGGGNTIYF.

V and J are TRBV6-5 and TRBJ1-2; D may be TRBD1 (6 bases). Trimming shortened V by 6 bases and J by 5 bases, and 13 bases separated the two germline ends. The CDR3 loop spans 13 amino acids. Germline assignment: CDR1 MNHEY and CDR2 SVGAGI. DNA for the CDR3: TGTGCCAGCAGACAAACAGGGAGTTATGGCTACACCTTC. Its protein is CASRQTGSYGYTF.

The gene calls are TRBV9 and TRBJ1-1, with no clear D. Trimming stripped 0 bases from V and 4 bases from J, with 7 bases between. The CDR3 is 13 residues long. Germline V gene lookup returns CDR1 SGDLS and CDR2 YYNGEE. The chain's CDR3 is CASSVDPGTEAFF. CDR3 in DNA: TGTGCCAGCAGCGTAGACCCAGGCACTGAAGCTTTCTTT.

The V and J genes are TRBV19 and TRBJ1-2; D unresolved. V was pared by 3 bases and J by 0 bases, with 8 bases between. The CDR3 is 14 residues long. Per the germline V gene, CDR1 is LNHDA and CDR2 is SQIVND (reference sequence). The DNA of the CDR3 is TGTGCCAGTAGTATCCCAGGCTCTAACTATGGCTACACCTTC. Encoded protein: CASSIPGSNYGYTF.

The gene calls are TRBV19 and TRBJ1-2, with a tentative D call TRBD1 (6 bases). The CDR3 covers 14 residues. Between the trimmed V and J ends, which lost 5 bases and 2 bases, there was a span of 12 bases. Germline V gene lookup returns CDR1 LNHDA and CDR2 SQIVND (reference sequence). The CDR3 DNA reads TGTGCCAGTAGTTTCAGGGGTCGGAACTATGGCTACACCTTC. This codes for CASSFRGRNYGYTF.

The rearrangement links TRBV7-8 to TRBJ1-2; D might be TRBD1 (6 bases). Germline assignment: CDR1 SGHVS and CDR2 FQNEAQ. The germline V and J ends were trimmed by 1 base and 5 bases, with 8 bases remaining between them. The CDR3 length is 13 residues. The CDR3 loop reads CASSLGTVYGYTF. CDR3 nucleotides: TGTGCCAGCAGCTTAGGGACAGTTTATGGCTACACCTTC.